This TCR beta chain was recorded in a study of identical twins. This clonotype was seen many times. Its ends do not fully match the called genes, so a read error is possible. TCRdb independently ran MiXCR on the 5' RACE reads; one entry per CDR3 protein. The sample has fewer than 900,000 distinct CDR3 sequences; around 20% are singletons. CDR1 and CDR2 (germline): MNHNY, SVGAGI (reference sequence). This CDR3 comprises 14 residues. These data were also filed under a second study, of T cells expressing NK-cell markers. That paper notes: The TCR beta repertoires originated in sorted CD3+CD56+NKG2C+, CD3+CD56+NKG2C- and CD3+CD56-NKG2C+ T cells. Among eight sequenced donors, seven carried HCMV seropositivity while one was seronegative.

The sequenced sample consisted of PBMCs. This clonotype was sampled from a woman aged 18 to 35 in good health. V gene TRBV6-6 combines with J gene TRBJ1-1, with 8 bases that match TRBD1. CDR3 nucleotide sequence: TGTGCCGGCAGGGGGCCGTTTTTGAGGGGTGAAGCTTTCTTT. Encoded protein: CAGRGPFLRGEAFF.